The text below deals with one TCR beta chain. As yet, its antigen is unknown. The donors, all healthy, were Caucasians living in Russia, aged roughly 6 to 100. Isolation yielded PBMCs, at least 7 million per sample, in every case. In germline, CDR1 is SNHLY, CDR2 FYNNEI. CDR3 length equals 19 residues. V dropped 1 base and J dropped 5 bases, with 24 bases sitting between them. For the second PCR, which ran for about 7 to 11 cycles, a sample-barcoded 5' primer and a J-beta primer mix were used. Unique molecular identifiers of 12 random nucleotides labeled each cDNA. From the 5' RACE reads, TCRdb called clonotypes with MiXCR, one entry per CDR3 protein. The sample contains some 900,000 distinct CDR3 sequences, around 48% of which appear only once. This sample is drawn from a study of blood T cells in healthy people across ages. Study-level points and caveats: The fall in TCR beta diversity per million T cells was roughly linear with age.

The chain carries TRBV2 and TRBJ1-5; possibly TRBD1 for D (5 bases). The sequenced material came from blood. The source of this sequence is a man between 25 and 39 years old in good health. CDR3 in DNA: TGTGCCAGCAGTGAAGAAAGGGACCGGAGCGGGGTTAGAGATCAGCCCCAGCATTTT. This sequence encodes CASSEERDRSGVRDQPQHF.